The sequence of this TCR beta chain was determined in a study of T cell changes during pregnancy in multiple sclerosis. Trimming took 7 bases from V and 4 from J; bases not matched to a gene: 7. This CDR3 contains 14 residues. Germline V CDR1 and CDR2: MNHNS, SASEGT. This table comes from immunoSEQ multiplex PCR, and its TCRdb copy is limited to in-frame clones, with some not included. The sample lists tens of thousands of clones, about nine tenths occurring once. This specimen was CD4+ T cells from peripheral blood mononuclear cells, taken in the first trimester of pregnancy. V usage is TRBV6-1 and J usage is TRBJ1-5, with 7 bases matching TRBD1. This clonotype was sampled from a female donor with multiple sclerosis, enrolled in a pregnancy study. This CDR3 is CASTTGQQNQPQHF. The CDR3 nucleotides are TGTGCCAGCACAACGGGACAGCAAAATCAGCCCCAGCATTTT.